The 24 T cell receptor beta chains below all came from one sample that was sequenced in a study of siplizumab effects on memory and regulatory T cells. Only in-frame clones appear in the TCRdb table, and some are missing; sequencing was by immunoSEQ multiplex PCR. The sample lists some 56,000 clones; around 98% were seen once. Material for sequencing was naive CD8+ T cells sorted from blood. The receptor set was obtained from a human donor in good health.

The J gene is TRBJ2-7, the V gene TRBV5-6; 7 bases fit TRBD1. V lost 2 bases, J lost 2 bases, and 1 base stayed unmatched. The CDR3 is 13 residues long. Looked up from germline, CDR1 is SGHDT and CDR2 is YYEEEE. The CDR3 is CASSFQGAYEQYF. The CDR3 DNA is TGTGCCAGCAGCTTTCAGGGGGCCTACGAGCAGTACTTC.

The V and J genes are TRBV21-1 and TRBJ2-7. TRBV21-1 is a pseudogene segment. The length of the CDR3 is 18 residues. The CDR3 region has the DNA TGTGCCAGCAGCAAATGTTCCGGCCGGGCCAACGGCGTCTACGAGCAGTACTTC. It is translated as CASSKCSGRANGVYEQYF.

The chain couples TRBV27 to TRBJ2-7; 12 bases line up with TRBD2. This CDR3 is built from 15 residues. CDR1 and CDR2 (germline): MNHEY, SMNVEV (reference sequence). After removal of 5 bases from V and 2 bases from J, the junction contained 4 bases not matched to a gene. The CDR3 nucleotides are TGTGCCAGCAGTCCACGACTAGCGGGAGCCTACGAGCAGTACTTC. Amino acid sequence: CASSPRLAGAYEQYF.

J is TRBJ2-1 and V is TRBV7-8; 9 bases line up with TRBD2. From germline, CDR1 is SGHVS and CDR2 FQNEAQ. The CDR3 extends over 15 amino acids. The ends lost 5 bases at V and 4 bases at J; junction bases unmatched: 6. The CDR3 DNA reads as TGTGCCAGCAGCCCGACTAGCGGTTTATACAATGAGCAGTTCTTC. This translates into CASSPTSGLYNEQFF.

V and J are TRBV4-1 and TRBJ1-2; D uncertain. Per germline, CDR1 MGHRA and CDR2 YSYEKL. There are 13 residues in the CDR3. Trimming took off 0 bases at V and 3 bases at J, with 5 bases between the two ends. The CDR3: CASSQDSHYGYTF. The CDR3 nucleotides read TGCGCCAGCAGCCAAGATTCGCACTATGGCTACACCTTC.

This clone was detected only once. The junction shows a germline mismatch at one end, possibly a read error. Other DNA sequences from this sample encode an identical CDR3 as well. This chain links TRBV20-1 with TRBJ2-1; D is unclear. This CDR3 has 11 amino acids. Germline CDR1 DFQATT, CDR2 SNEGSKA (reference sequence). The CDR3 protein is CSAREVHEQFF. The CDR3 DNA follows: TGCAGTGCTAGAGAGGTTCATGAGCAATTCTTC.

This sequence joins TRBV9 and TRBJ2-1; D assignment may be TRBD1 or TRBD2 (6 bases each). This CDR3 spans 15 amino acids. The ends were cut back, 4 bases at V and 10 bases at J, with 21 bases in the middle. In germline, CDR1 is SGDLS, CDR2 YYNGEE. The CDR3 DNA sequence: TGTGCCAGCAGCCCCGTTTGGGGGGCCTCTCGGGAGCAGTTCTTC. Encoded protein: CASSPVWGASREQFF. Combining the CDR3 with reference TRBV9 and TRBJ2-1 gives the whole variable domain DSGVTQTPKHLITATGQRVTLRCSPRSGDLSVYWYQQSLDQGLQFLIQYYNGEERAKGNILERFSAQQFPDLHSELNLSSLELGDSALYFCASSPVWGASREQFFGPGTRLTVL.

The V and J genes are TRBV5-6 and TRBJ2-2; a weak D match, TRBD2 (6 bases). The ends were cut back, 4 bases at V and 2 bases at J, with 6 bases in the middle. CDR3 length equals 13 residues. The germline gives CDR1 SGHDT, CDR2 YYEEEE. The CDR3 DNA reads TGTGCCAGCAGCGGGACTAACACCGGGGAGCTGTTTTTT. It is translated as CASSGTNTGELFF.

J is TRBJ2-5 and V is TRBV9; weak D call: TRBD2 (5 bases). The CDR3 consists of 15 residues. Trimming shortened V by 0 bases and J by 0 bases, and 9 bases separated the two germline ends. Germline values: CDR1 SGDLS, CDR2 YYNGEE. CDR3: CASSVGGADQETQYF. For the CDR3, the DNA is TGTGCCAGCAGCGTAGGCGGAGCGGACCAAGAGACCCAGTACTTC.

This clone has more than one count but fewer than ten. The CDR3: CASSQELVANEKLFF. CDR3 coding DNA: TGCGCCAGCAGCCAAGAGTTGGTAGCTAATGAAAAACTGTTTTTT. The V call is TRBV4-1, the J call TRBJ1-4, with D hard to call. V shed 0 bases and J shed 3 bases, with 8 bases lying between them. Germline V lookup: CDR1 MGHRA, CDR2 YSYEKL. The CDR3 has 15 amino acids.

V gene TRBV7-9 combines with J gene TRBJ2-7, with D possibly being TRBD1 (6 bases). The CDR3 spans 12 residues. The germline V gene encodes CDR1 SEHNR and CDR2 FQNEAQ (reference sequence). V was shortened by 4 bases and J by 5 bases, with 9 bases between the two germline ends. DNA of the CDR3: TGTGCCAGCAGCTATGGGGGCCACGAGCAGTACTTC. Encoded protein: CASSYGGHEQYF.

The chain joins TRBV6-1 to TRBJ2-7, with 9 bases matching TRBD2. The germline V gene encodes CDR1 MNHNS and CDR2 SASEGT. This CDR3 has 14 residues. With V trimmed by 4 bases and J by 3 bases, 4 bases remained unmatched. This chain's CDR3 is CASSVGLAIYEQYF. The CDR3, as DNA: TGTGCCAGCAGTGTAGGACTAGCGATCTACGAGCAGTACTTC.

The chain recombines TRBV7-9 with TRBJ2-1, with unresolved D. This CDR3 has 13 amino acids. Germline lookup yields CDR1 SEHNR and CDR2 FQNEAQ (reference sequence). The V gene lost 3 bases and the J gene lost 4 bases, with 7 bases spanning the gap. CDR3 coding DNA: TGTGCCAGCAGCTTCGAGGAGTACAATGAGCAGTTCTTC. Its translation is CASSFEEYNEQFF.

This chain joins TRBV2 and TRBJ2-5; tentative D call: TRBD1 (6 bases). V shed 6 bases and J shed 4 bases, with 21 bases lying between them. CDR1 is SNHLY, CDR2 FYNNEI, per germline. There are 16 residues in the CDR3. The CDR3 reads CASRPFPQGIVETQYF. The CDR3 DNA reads TGTGCCAGCAGGCCCTTCCCCCAGGGGATCGTAGAGACCCAGTACTTC.

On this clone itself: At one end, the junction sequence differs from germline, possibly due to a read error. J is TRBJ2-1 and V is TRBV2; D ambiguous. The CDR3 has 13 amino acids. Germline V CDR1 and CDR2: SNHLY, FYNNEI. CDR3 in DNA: TGTGCCAGTAGTGGCAGGACCTACAATGAGCAGTTCTTC. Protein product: CASSGRTYNEQFF.

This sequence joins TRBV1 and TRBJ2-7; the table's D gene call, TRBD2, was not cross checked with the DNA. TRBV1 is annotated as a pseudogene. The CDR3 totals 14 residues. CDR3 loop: CTSSCMVDQEEQYF. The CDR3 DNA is TGCACCAGCAGCTGCATGGTCGATCAAGAGGAGCAGTACTTC.

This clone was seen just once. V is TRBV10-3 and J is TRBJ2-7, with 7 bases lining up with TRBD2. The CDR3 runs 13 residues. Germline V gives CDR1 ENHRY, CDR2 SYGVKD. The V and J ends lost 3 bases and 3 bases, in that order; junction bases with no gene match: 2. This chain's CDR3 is CAISDQRDYEQYF. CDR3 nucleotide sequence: TGTGCCATCAGTGACCAGCGGGACTACGAGCAGTACTTC.

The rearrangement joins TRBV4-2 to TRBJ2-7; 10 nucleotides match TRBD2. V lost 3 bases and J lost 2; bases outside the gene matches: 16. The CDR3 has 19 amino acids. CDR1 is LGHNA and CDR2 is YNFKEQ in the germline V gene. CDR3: CASSQVPGLAILGTYEQYF. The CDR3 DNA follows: TGTGCCAGCAGCCAGGTACCGGGACTAGCGATCCTCGGGACCTACGAGCAGTACTTC.

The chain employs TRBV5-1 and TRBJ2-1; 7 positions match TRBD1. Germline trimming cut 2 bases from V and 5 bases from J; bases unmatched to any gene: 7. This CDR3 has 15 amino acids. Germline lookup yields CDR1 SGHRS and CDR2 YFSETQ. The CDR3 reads CASSFPTGTNNEQFF. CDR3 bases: TGCGCCAGCAGCTTCCCGACAGGGACCAACAATGAGCAGTTCTTC. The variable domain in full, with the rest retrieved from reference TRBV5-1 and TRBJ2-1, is KAGVTQTPRYLIKTRGQQVTLSCSPISGHRSVSWYQQTPGQGLQFLFEYFSETQRNKGNFPGRFSGRQFSNSRSEMNVSTLELGDSALYLCASSFPTGTNNEQFFGPGTRLTVL.

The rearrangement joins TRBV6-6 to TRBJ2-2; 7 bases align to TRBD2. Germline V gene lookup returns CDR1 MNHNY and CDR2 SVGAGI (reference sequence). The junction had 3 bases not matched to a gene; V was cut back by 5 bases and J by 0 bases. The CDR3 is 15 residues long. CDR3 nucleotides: TGTGCCAGCAGTCCGACTAGCACGAACACCGGGGAGCTGTTTTTT. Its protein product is CASSPTSTNTGELFF.

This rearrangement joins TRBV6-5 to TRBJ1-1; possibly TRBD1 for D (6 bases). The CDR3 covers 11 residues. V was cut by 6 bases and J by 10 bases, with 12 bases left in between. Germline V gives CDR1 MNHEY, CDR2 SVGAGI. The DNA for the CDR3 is TGTGCCAGCAGACAGGGTCAGGGAGCTTTCTTT. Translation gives CASRQGQGAFF.

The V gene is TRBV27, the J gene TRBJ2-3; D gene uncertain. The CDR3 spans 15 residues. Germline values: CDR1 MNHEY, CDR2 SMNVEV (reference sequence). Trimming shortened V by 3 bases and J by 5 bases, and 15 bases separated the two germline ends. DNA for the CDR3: TGTGCCAGCAGTTTTTCAGGTCTATCGGGAGATACGCAGTATTTT. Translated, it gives CASSFSGLSGDTQYF.

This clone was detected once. Here the CDR3 reads CASSEIGLAGGGQETQYF. CDR3 nucleotides: TGTGCCAGCAGTGAAATTGGACTAGCGGGAGGGGGCCAAGAGACCCAGTACTTC. J is TRBJ2-5 and V is TRBV6-1, with 15 bases matching TRBD2. The V and J ends lost 2 bases and 1 base, in that order; junction bases with no gene match: 5. This CDR3 spans 18 amino acids. Germline CDR1 and CDR2: MNHNS and SASEGT.

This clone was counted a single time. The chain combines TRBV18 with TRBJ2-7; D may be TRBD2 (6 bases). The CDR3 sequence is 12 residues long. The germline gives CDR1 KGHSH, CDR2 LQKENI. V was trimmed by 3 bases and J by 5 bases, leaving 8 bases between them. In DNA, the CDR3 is TGTGCCAGCTCACCGGGGGGTGACGAGCAGTACTTC. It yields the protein CASSPGGDEQYF.